This T cell receptor (beta chain) emerged from a study of T cell therapy after organ transplantation. Assay: immunoSEQ multiplex PCR; the TCRdb copy retains only in-frame clones and omits some. The sample yields some 1,100 clones, 66% seen once. In this sample, this clone is large. The antigen is undetermined. Germline CDR1 reads SGDLS; CDR2 reads YYNGEE. This CDR3 spans 16 amino acids. V lost 4 bases and J lost 4; bases outside the gene matches: 11. The clonotype was recovered from a human patient who had received a solid organ transplant and had CMV disease. Sequencing was performed on CD8+ T cells from blood, taken before autologous CMV-specific T cell therapy. The J gene is TRBJ2-3, the V gene TRBV9; 8 bases agree with TRBD2. The DNA of the CDR3 is TGTGCCAGCAGCCCGATGGGCGGGGGGCCGGCAGATACGCAGTATTTT. The encoded protein is CASSPMGGGPADTQYF.